The rows below give T cell receptor beta chains drawn from one sample of a study of blood T cells in healthy people across ages. TCRdb reprocessed the 5' RACE reads with MiXCR, giving one entry per CDR3 protein. The data contain about a million distinct CDR3 sequences, roughly 50% of them singletons. The sequenced sample consisted of blood. The receptor source for this set is a woman aged 60 to 75 in good health. Each CDR3 is given with its conserved first and last residue. Each record gives: V gene, J gene, clone size, D gene, CDR3 protein, CDR3 DNA. The D gene is left open where the match is weak. The size of a clone is reported for some rows only, either as once, few or many, or as a class for expanded clones.

>TRBV27|TRBJ2-6|few|NA
CASKRQGSISGANVLTF
TGTGCCAGCAAACGTCAGGGTTCGATCTCTGGGGCCAACGTCCTGACTTTC
>TRBV6-5|TRBJ1-6|few|TRBD1
CASSPGQGGNSPLHF
TGTGCCAGCAGCCCCGGACAGGGTGGTAATTCACCCCTCCACTTT
>TRBV20-1|TRBJ2-7|NA|NA
CSARGSLDSYEQYF
TGCAGTGCTAGGGGATCACTAGACTCCTACGAGCAGTACTTC
>TRBV4-2|TRBJ2-7|NA|NA
CASSQEARGPYEQYF
TGTGCCAGCAGCCAAGAGGCGCGGGGGCCGTACGAGCAGTACTTC
>TRBV6-2/TRBV6-3|TRBJ1-1|once|NA
CASRKKGLNTEAFF
TGTGCCAGCAGAAAAAAGGGGCTGAACACTGAAGCTTTCTTT
>TRBV3-1|TRBJ2-7|NA|TRBD2
CASSQERLAGISYEQYF
TGTGCCAGCAGCCAAGAACGGCTAGCGGGTATATCCTACGAGCAGTACTTC
>TRBV9|TRBJ2-6|few|NA
CASSVAIGGGSAGANVLTF
TGTGCCAGCAGCGTAGCTATCGGGGGCGGGAGTGCTGGGGCCAACGTCCTGACTTTC
>TRBV7-9|TRBJ1-2|few|NA
CASTPGLRGRLSGYTF
TGTGCCAGCACCCCGGGACTCCGGGGTAGATTATCCGGCTACACCTTC
>TRBV7-9|TRBJ2-7|NA|TRBD1
CASSLGTGGMSSYEQYF
TGTGCCAGCAGCTTAGGGACAGGGGGCATGAGCTCCTACGAGCAGTACTTC
>TRBV6-6|TRBJ2-7|few|NA
CASSYRDREQYF
TGTGCCAGCAGCTACAGGGATCGCGAGCAGTACTTC
>TRBV20-1|TRBJ1-2|NA|NA
CSATGAVSNYGYTF
TGCAGTGCAACTGGGGCAGTTTCTAACTATGGCTACACCTTC
>TRBV4-1|TRBJ2-1|NA|TRBD2
CASSQISGNTPSQFF
TGCGCCAGCAGCCAGATTAGCGGGAATACCCCCTCGCAGTTCTTC
>TRBV29-1|TRBJ1-2|few|NA
CSPDGYTF
TGCAGTCCTGATGGCTACACCTTC
>TRBV20-1|TRBJ2-7|few|TRBD1
CSASWTGGNSYEQYF
TGCAGTGCTAGCTGGACAGGGGGGAACTCCTACGAGCAGTACTTC
>TRBV20-1|TRBJ2-3|NA|NA
CSARDSGGGTDTQYF
TGCAGTGCTAGGGATAGCGGAGGGGGCACAGATACGCAGTATTTT
>TRBV20-1|TRBJ2-3|NA|TRBD1
CSATDRGPPLTDTQYF
TGCAGTGCAACGGACAGGGGACCGCCCCTCACAGATACGCAGTATTTT
>TRBV12-3/TRBV12-4|TRBJ1-2|few|TRBD1
CASRLQGDGYTF
TGTGCCAGCAGACTACAGGGGGATGGCTACACCTTC
>TRBV12-3/TRBV12-4|TRBJ2-7|NA|TRBD1
CASSRPGTGYEQYF
TGTGCCAGCAGTCGACCTGGGACAGGCTACGAGCAGTACTTC
>TRBV7-2|TRBJ2-3|NA|NA
CASSLDRSIDTQYF
TGTGCCAGCAGCTTAGACAGGAGCATAGATACGCAGTATTTT
>TRBV6-5|TRBJ2-7|NA|NA
CASSPDRLRDEQYF
TGTGCCAGCAGCCCCGACAGGCTCAGGGACGAGCAGTACTTC
>TRBV21-1|TRBJ2-4|few|NA
CASTSHGTSGRSAKNIQYF
TGTGCCAGCACCTCTCACGGGACTAGCGGGAGGAGTGCCAAAAACATTCAGTACTTC
>TRBV29-1|TRBJ2-3|NA|TRBD2
CSAVSGTSAGDTQYF
TGCAGCGCCGTGTCGGGGACTAGCGCCGGAGATACGCAGTATTTT
>TRBV12-3/TRBV12-4|TRBJ2-7|few|NA
CASNTPGLGVYEQYF
TGTGCCAGCAATACTCCAGGGCTCGGTGTCTACGAGCAGTACTTC
>TRBV6-5|TRBJ2-4|few|TRBD2
CASSQTSGNIQYF
TGTGCCAGCAGTCAGACTAGCGGGAACATTCAGTACTTC
>TRBV12-3/TRBV12-4|TRBJ1-4|NA|NA
CASSFETGSGPQFF
TGTGCCAGCAGTTTTGAGACAGGTTCGGGCCCGCAGTTTTTT
>TRBV27|TRBJ2-4|once|NA
CASSLRVPELAKNIQYF
TGTGCCAGCAGTTTGAGGGTACCTGAATTAGCCAAAAACATTCAGTACTTC
>TRBV10-1|TRBJ2-7|NA|NA
CASSVEEKGRGEQYF
TGCGCCAGCAGTGTAGAAGAGAAGGGGAGAGGCGAGCAGTACTTC
>TRBV20-1|TRBJ1-5|NA|NA
CSALDRSNQPQHF
TGCAGTGCTTTGGACCGTAGCAATCAGCCCCAGCATTTT
>TRBV14|TRBJ2-1|once|NA
CASSQVKGPYNEQFF
TGTGCCAGCAGCCAAGTAAAGGGCCCTTACAATGAGCAGTTCTTC
>TRBV5-6|TRBJ2-1|NA|NA
CASSWIYNEQFF
TGTGCCAGCAGCTGGATTTACAATGAGCAGTTCTTC
>TRBV7-2|TRBJ2-5|few|TRBD1
CASSLGPGTEEETQYF
TGTGCCAGCAGCTTAGGACCCGGGACAGAAGAAGAGACCCAGTACTTC
>TRBV7-9|TRBJ2-5|NA|NA
CASSLEYERYF
TGTGCCAGCAGCCTTGAGTACGAGCGGTACTTC
>TRBV5-1|TRBJ2-5|NA|NA
CASSTVPTSTGNQETQYF
TGCGCCAGCAGCACGGTCCCTACCTCGACAGGCAACCAAGAGACCCAGTACTTC
>TRBV20-1|TRBJ2-1|NA|TRBD2
CSASWREGTADEQFF
TGCAGTGCTAGCTGGAGGGAGGGTACTGCGGATGAGCAGTTCTTC
>TRBV5-1|TRBJ2-1|NA|NA
CASSRSPNEQFF
TGCGCCAGCAGCCGGAGTCCCAATGAGCAGTTCTTC
>TRBV20-1|TRBJ2-1|NA|TRBD2
CSARELAGAPYNEQFF
TGCAGTGCTAGAGAACTAGCGGGTGCCCCCTACAATGAGCAGTTCTTC
>TRBV21-1|TRBJ2-6|few|NA
CASGGGLAGPSGANVLTF
TGTGCCAGTGGAGGAGGACTAGCGGGACCCTCTGGGGCCAACGTCCTGACTTTC
>TRBV11-2|TRBJ2-1|few|NA
CASSLTTNEQFF
TGTGCCAGCAGCTTAACTACCAATGAGCAGTTCTTC
>TRBV29-1|TRBJ2-5|NA|TRBD2
CSVELAGEPRAYVQYF
TGCAGCGTTGAATTAGCGGGAGAGCCGCGGGCGTACGTGCAGTACTTC
>TRBV12-3/TRBV12-4|TRBJ2-7|NA|NA
CASSPPGIKGEQYF
TGTGCCAGCAGCCCCCCCGGGATCAAGGGCGAGCAGTACTTC
>TRBV6-5|TRBJ2-1|NA|TRBD1
CASSYSRKGQGETEQFF
TGTGCCAGCAGTTACTCGAGAAAGGGACAGGGAGAGACTGAGCAGTTCTTC
>TRBV4-1|TRBJ2-7|few|NA
CASSQVDRYYEQYF
TGCGCCAGCAGCCAAGTAGACAGATACTACGAGCAGTACTTC
>TRBV13|TRBJ2-7|once|TRBD2
CASSHGLAGGEQYF
TGTGCCAGCAGCCATGGACTAGCGGGGGGTGAGCAGTACTTC
>TRBV4-3|TRBJ1-4|once|TRBD1
CASSQERTGGEKLFF
TGCGCCAGCAGCCAAGAGAGGACAGGGGGTGAAAAACTGTTTTTT
>TRBV7-2|TRBJ2-7|many|NA
CASSFYRDSYEQYF
TGTGCCAGCAGCTTTTACAGGGACTCCTACGAGCAGTACTTC
>TRBV20-1|TRBJ2-3|few|NA
CSAGDGFTDTQYF
TGCAGTGCTGGGGACGGGTTCACAGATACGCAGTATTTT
>TRBV28|TRBJ2-5|NA|TRBD2
CASRPQAGVGRETQYF
TGTGCCAGCAGACCTCAAGCGGGAGTAGGGCGGGAGACCCAGTACTTC
>TRBV4-1|TRBJ1-4|NA|TRBD1
CASSQAQARQGFNEKLFF
TGCGCCAGCAGCCAAGCACAAGCCCGACAGGGATTTAATGAAAAACTGTTTTTT
>TRBV20-1|TRBJ2-7|NA|TRBD2
CSARSAGTLALEQYF
TGCAGTGCTAGATCAGCGGGGACCTTGGCGTTGGAGCAGTACTTC
>TRBV29-1|TRBJ2-1|NA|TRBD1
CSVEETGGRNEQFF
TGCAGCGTTGAGGAGACAGGGGGGAGAAATGAGCAGTTCTTC
>TRBV27|TRBJ2-1|few|TRBD1
CASSRRQGSYNEQFF
TGTGCCAGCAGTCGACGACAGGGGTCCTACAATGAGCAGTTCTTC
>TRBV6-6|TRBJ2-3|NA|NA
CASSYLTDPLNTQYF
TGTGCCAGCAGTTACTTGACCGACCCTTTGAATACGCAGTATTTT
>TRBV11-3|TRBJ2-3|few|TRBD2
CASSLVAGADTQYF
TGTGCCAGCAGCTTAGTTGCGGGAGCGGATACGCAGTATTTT
>TRBV10-3|TRBJ1-2|NA|NA
CAISEPSAAGDYGYTF
TGTGCCATCAGTGAGCCGAGCGCTGCAGGCGACTATGGCTACACCTTC
>TRBV6-5|TRBJ2-3|once|TRBD1
CASRGTGFTDTQYF
TGTGCCAGCAGGGGGACAGGCTTCACAGATACGCAGTATTTT
>TRBV20-1|TRBJ2-7|NA|TRBD1
CSAKTDGTVYEQYF
TGCAGTGCTAAGACCGACGGGACAGTCTACGAGCAGTACTTC
>TRBV6-5|TRBJ2-7|many|NA
CASKGGSGTYEQYF
TGTGCCAGCAAGGGGGGGAGCGGAACCTACGAGCAGTACTTC
>TRBV5-1|TRBJ2-5|NA|NA
CASSFQGSSPWEQYF
TGCGCCAGCAGCTTCCAGGGAAGCTCCCCATGGGAGCAGTACTTC